Presented here are 6 T cell receptor beta chains from one specimen sequenced in a study of shared clonotypes between healthy human individuals. The assay was immunoSEQ multiplex PCR, and TCRdb's table has in-frame clones only and misses some. The table includes some 980,000 clones, more than 75% detected once. Sequencing used memory CD4+ T cells sorted from blood. As to subset: CD45RA-negative fraction. Every receptor here comes from a man aged 18 to 29 in good health.

This chain joins TRBV28 and TRBJ2-1, with D unclear. V gave up 3 bases and J gave up 7 bases, with 7 bases separating them. CDR1 MDHEN and CDR2 SYDVKM come from the germline V gene. The CDR3 spans 12 residues. The CDR3 reads CASSFISNEQFF. CDR3 bases: TGTGCCAGCAGTTTTATTAGTAATGAGCAGTTCTTC.

The chain uses TRBV5-1 and TRBJ1-1, with D possibly matching TRBD1 (5 bases). V lost 3 bases to trimming and J lost 0 bases, with 9 bases between them. CDR3 length: 14 residues. CDR1 and CDR2 from the germline V gene are SGHRS and YFSETQ. In DNA, the CDR3 is TGCGCCAGCAGCTGGGGCACTTTGAACACTGAAGCTTTCTTT. Its translation is CASSWGTLNTEAFF.

CDR3 residues: CASSENSGVNQPQHF. In nucleotides, the CDR3 is TGTGCCAGCAGTGAAAATTCTGGGGTAAATCAGCCCCAGCATTTT. V and J are TRBV6-1 and TRBJ1-5; D not resolved. This CDR3 has 15 amino acids. V was shortened by 2 bases and J by 4 bases, with 12 bases between the two germline ends. Germline loops: CDR1 MNHNS, CDR2 SASEGT.

Concerning this clone itself: Other DNA sequences in the same sample also yield this CDR3. The rearrangement joins TRBV14 to TRBJ2-3; D not resolved. Germline V gene data show CDR1 as SGHDN and CDR2 as FVKESK. The V end lost 1 base, the J end lost 1 base, and 3 bases lay between the germline ends. The CDR3 spans 13 residues. Here the CDR3 reads CASSQVGTDTQYF. Here the CDR3 DNA reads TGTGCCAGCAGCCAAGTCGGCACAGATACGCAGTATTTT.

This clone was seen a few times. This chain links TRBV30 with TRBJ1-1; D is unresolved. CDR3 length: 13 residues. V lost 4 bases, J lost 3 bases, and 12 bases lay in between. Germline V gene lookup returns CDR1 GTSNPN and CDR2 SVGIG (reference sequence). CDR3 region: CAWTRGPHTEAFF. The CDR3 region has the DNA TGTGCCTGGACTCGCGGACCGCACACTGAAGCTTTCTTT. The full variable domain, its missing parts supplied by reference TRBV30 and TRBJ1-1, is SQTIHQWPATLVQPVGSPLSLECTVEGTSNPNLYWYRQAAGRGLQLLFYSVGIGQISSEVPQNLSASRPQDRQFILSSKKLLLSDSGFYLCAWTRGPHTEAFFGQGTRLTVV.

This chain connects TRBV28 to TRBJ2-1, with 8 bases that match TRBD2. CDR3 length equals 16 residues. CDR1 and CDR2 from the germline V gene are MDHEN and SYDVKM. The junction had 7 bases not matched to a gene; V was cut back by 6 bases and J by 0 bases. Written as DNA, the CDR3 is TGTGCCAGCAGCCCCGGGGGGGCTACCTCCTACAATGAGCAGTTCTTC. Translation: CASSPGGATSYNEQFF.